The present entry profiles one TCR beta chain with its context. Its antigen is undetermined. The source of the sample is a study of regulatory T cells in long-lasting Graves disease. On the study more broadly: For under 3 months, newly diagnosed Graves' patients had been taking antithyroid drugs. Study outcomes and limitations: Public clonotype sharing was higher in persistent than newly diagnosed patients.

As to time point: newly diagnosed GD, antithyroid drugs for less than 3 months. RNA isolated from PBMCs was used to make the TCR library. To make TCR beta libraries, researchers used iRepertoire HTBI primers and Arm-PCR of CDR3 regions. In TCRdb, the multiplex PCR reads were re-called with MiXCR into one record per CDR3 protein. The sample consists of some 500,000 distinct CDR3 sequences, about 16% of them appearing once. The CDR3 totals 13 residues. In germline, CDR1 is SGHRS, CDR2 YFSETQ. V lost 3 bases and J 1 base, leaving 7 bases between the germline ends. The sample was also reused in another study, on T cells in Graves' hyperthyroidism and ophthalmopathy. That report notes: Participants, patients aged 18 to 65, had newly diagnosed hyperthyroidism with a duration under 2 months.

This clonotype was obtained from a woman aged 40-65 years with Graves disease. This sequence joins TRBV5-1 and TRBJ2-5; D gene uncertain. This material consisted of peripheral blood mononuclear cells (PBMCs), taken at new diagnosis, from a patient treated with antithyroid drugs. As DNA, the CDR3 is TGCGCCAGCAGCTCAAGTCTCCAAGAGACCCAGTACTTC. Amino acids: CASSSSLQETQYF.